The rows below give T cell receptor beta chains drawn from one sample of a study of STAT3 mutations in large granular lymphocyte leukemia. Repertoires were generated with immunoSEQ multiplex PCR, while TCRdb's copy carries only in-frame clones and drops some. The data show 3,000 to 4,500 clones, about 39% seen once. Sequencing input: peripheral blood mononuclear cells. The receptors were gathered from a man in his 60s with T-cell large granular lymphocyte leukemia. Some clones in this sample may be carry-over from other donors' samples. The CDR3 runs from the conserved cysteine through the conserved F or W. D genes are given only for firm matches. Expanded clones get a size class; other rows say once, few or many, or leave the size out.

v_call	d_call	j_call	clone_size	cdr3_aa	cdr3_nt
TRBV25-1	NA	TRBJ1-2	NA	CASSGKQGPENGYTF	TGTGCCAGCAGTGGAAAACAGGGCCCGGAAAATGGCTACACCTTC
TRBV5-1	NA	TRBJ1-2	NA	CASSLQSGNGYTF	TGCGCCAGCAGCTTACAGTCGGGGAATGGCTACACCTTC
TRBV20-1	NA	TRBJ2-5	NA	CSARFIGTQYF	TGCAGTGCCCGATTCATCGGGACCCAGTACTTC
TRBV10-3	TRBD2	TRBJ2-7	NA	CAISESHSGGGKQYF	TGTGCCATCAGTGAGTCCCATAGCGGGGGTGGGAAGCAGTACTTC
TRBV5-1	TRBD2	TRBJ2-3	NA	CASRGGTSSTDTQYF	TGCGCCAGCAGAGGGGGGACTAGCAGCACAGATACGCAGTATTTT
TRBV9	TRBD1	TRBJ1-2	few	CASSAPPGQGVGGYTF	TGTGCCAGCAGCGCGCCCCCGGGACAGGGGGTTGGAGGCTACACCTTC
TRBV18	NA	TRBJ1-2	few	CASSPGGSSGGYTF	TGTGCCAGCTCACCCGGAGGGTCCTCTGGTGGCTACACCTTC
TRBV9	NA	TRBJ1-1	NA	CASSVASYTEAFF	TGTGCCAGCAGCGTTGCCAGTTACACTGAAGCTTTCTTT
TRBV6-6	NA	TRBJ1-1	medium-sized	CASTLALNTEAFF	TGTGCCAGCACCTTGGCGTTGAACACTGAAGCTTTCTTT
TRBV5-1	TRBD1	TRBJ1-2	NA	CASSLGEPGQGANYGYTF	TGCGCCAGCAGCTTGGGGGAACCGGGACAGGGAGCCAACTATGGCTACACCTTC
TRBV7-9	NA	TRBJ2-5	NA	CASSLGLGNQETQDF	TGTGCCAGCAGCTTAGGACTGGGAAACCAAGAGACCCAGGACTTC
TRBV5-4	NA	TRBJ1-5	NA	CASSLQGDPGPQHF	TGTGCCAGCAGCTTACAAGGCGATCCTGGACCCCAGCATTTT
TRBV7-2	NA	TRBJ2-5	few	CASSRGGSETQYF	TGTGCCAGCAGCCGCGGGGGCTCAGAGACCCAGTACTTC
TRBV18	NA	TRBJ1-5	NA	CASSKTGLSNQPQHF	TGTGCCAGCTCCAAGACAGGTCTAAGCAATCAGCCCCAGCATTTT
TRBV30	TRBD2	TRBJ2-1	few	CAWSRGLAGIDEQFF	TGTGCCTGGAGTCGCGGACTAGCGGGAATCGATGAGCAGTTCTTC
TRBV4-3	NA	TRBJ1-3	few	CASSQASGAGNTIYF	TGCGCCAGCAGCCAAGCGTCCGGGGCCGGAAACACCATATATTTT
TRBV5-1	TRBD2	TRBJ2-5	NA	CASSRHPLAGGRGEETQYF	TGCGCCAGCAGCAGGCACCCTCTAGCGGGGGGGCGCGGGGAAGAGACCCAGTACTTC
TRBV7-9	NA	TRBJ2-7	NA	CASSLDVRYEQYF	TGTGCCAGCAGCTTAGATGTCCGATACGAGCAGTACTTC
TRBV7-9	NA	TRBJ1-5	few	CASSLNQAGPQHF	TGTGCCAGCAGCTTAAATCAGGCGGGGCCCCAGCATTTT
TRBV28	NA	TRBJ2-6	NA	CASSLRRHSGANVLTF	TGTGCCAGCAGTTTAAGGCGGCACTCTGGGGCCAACGTCCTGACTTTC
TRBV11-3	NA	TRBJ2-3	NA	CASSRGFADTQYF	TGTGCCAGCAGCCGAGGGTTTGCGGATACGCAGTATTTT
TRBV18	NA	TRBJ2-5	few	CASGTGKTQYF	TGTGCCAGTGGGACGGGGAAGACCCAGTACTTC
TRBV5-1	TRBD2	TRBJ2-7	few	CASSLVSAGSSSYEQYF	TGCGCCAGCAGCTTGGTTTCAGCGGGGTCAAGCTCCTACGAGCAGTACTTC
TRBV7-2	NA	TRBJ2-3	NA	CASSLSRGTDTQYF	TGTGCCAGCAGCTTGAGCCGGGGGACAGATACGCAGTATTTT
TRBV5-6	TRBD1	TRBJ2-7	NA	CASSGQVDEQYF	TGTGCCAGCAGCGGACAGGTGGACGAGCAGTACTTC
TRBV5-1	NA	TRBJ2-7	few	CASSLAGYYEQYF	TGCGCCAGCAGCTTGGCAGGGTACTACGAGCAGTACTTC
TRBV7-2	NA	TRBJ1-1	few	CASSPSTEAFF	TGTGCCAGCAGCCCGAGCACTGAAGCTTTCTTT
TRBV7-9	NA	TRBJ2-7	NA	CASSFPQARGYF	TGTGCCAGCAGCTTCCCGCAGGCTAGGGGGTACTTC
TRBV5-6	NA	TRBJ2-7	NA	CASSLGPGNAQYF	TGTGCCAGCAGCCTTGGGCCCGGGAACGCGCAGTACTTC
TRBV6-6	NA	TRBJ1-2	NA	CASSAGGGDGYTF	TGTGCCAGCAGTGCAGGTGGGGGCGACGGCTACACCTTC
TRBV30	NA	TRBJ1-6	NA	CAWSGPGLAPLHF	TGTGCCTGGAGTGGCCCGGGGTTGGCACCCCTCCACTTT
TRBV29-1	NA	TRBJ2-7	NA	CSVTSSSYEQYF	TGCAGCGTTACGTCGAGCTCCTACGAGCAGTACTTC
TRBV5-4	TRBD1	TRBJ2-4	NA	CASSTRTGDVKNIQYF	TGTGCCAGCAGCACCCGGACAGGGGACGTCAAAAACATTCAGTACTTC
TRBV30	NA	TRBJ2-1	few	CAWTPVAGLTYNEQFF	TGTGCCTGGACCCCCGTGGCAGGCCTTACCTACAATGAGCAGTTCTTC
TRBV19	NA	TRBJ2-2	medium-sized	CASTPGTTVGELFF	TGTGCCAGTACCCCAGGGACGACGGTCGGGGAGCTGTTTTTT
TRBV5-1	NA	TRBJ2-3	NA	CASSLELQRYTDTQYF	TGCGCCAGCAGCTTGGAGTTACAGCGATACACAGATACGCAGTATTTT
TRBV7-9	NA	TRBJ2-7	few	CASSLVGGATYEQYF	TGTGCCAGCAGCTTAGTTGGAGGGGCAACCTACGAGCAGTACTTC
TRBV30	NA	TRBJ1-3	NA	CAWGYSGNTIYF	TGTGCCTGGGGGTACTCTGGAAACACCATATATTTT
TRBV19	NA	TRBJ2-3	few	CASNSYGSRDTQYF	TGTGCCAGTAACTCATACGGGTCAAGAGATACGCAGTATTTT
TRBV29-1	TRBD2	TRBJ2-3	NA	CSVAGNEREDTQYF	TGCAGCGTTGCAGGGAATGAGCGGGAAGATACGCAGTATTTT
TRBV7-9	TRBD1	TRBJ1-2	few	CASSLGDSYYTF	TGTGCCAGCAGCCTTGGGGACAGCTATTACACCTTC
TRBV18	NA	TRBJ1-6	NA	CASSPLQGYSYNSPLHF	TGTGCCAGCTCACCACTTCAGGGATACTCCTATAATTCACCCCTCCACTTT
TRBV5-5	NA	TRBJ2-6	NA	CASSSYRPDGANVLTF	TGTGCCAGCAGCTCTTACAGGCCTGACGGGGCCAACGTCCTGACTTTC
TRBV5-1	NA	TRBJ2-3	NA	CASSKGTESDTQYF	TGCGCCAGCAGCAAAGGGACTGAATCAGATACGCAGTATTTT
TRBV5-4	NA	TRBJ2-5	few	CASSGFSKGGQETQYF	TGTGCCAGCAGCGGATTTAGTAAGGGGGGCCAAGAGACCCAGTACTTC
TRBV6-4	TRBD1	TRBJ1-1	NA	CASRAGTELNTEAFF	TGTGCCAGCAGAGCCGGGACAGAACTGAACACTGAAGCTTTCTTT
TRBV30	TRBD2	TRBJ2-1	NA	CAWSVLAGYNEQFF	TGTGCCTGGAGTGTACTAGCGGGGTACAATGAGCAGTTCTTC
TRBV12-5	NA	TRBJ2-5	NA	CASGLVPETQYF	TGTGCTAGTGGTTTGGTACCGGAGACCCAGTACTTC
TRBV6-8	NA	TRBJ1-2	NA	CASITSETGFFSYTF	TGTGCCAGCATCACATCCGAGACAGGTTTCTTTAGCTACACCTTC
TRBV30	NA	TRBJ2-7	NA	CAWSVWGRSYEQYF	TGTGCCTGGAGTGTATGGGGCAGGTCCTACGAGCAGTACTTC
TRBV6-1	NA	TRBJ2-6	few	CASSEISSGANVLTF	TGTGCCAGCAGTGAAATTTCCTCTGGGGCCAACGTCCTGACTTTC
TRBV7-8	NA	TRBJ2-3	once	CASSLGAHRGTDTQYF	TGTGCCAGCAGCTTAGGGGCCCATAGGGGGACAGATACGCAGTATTTT
TRBV30	NA	TRBJ1-4	NA	CACSGQSNEKLFF	TGTGCCTGCTCAGGGCAGTCTAATGAAAAACTGTTTTTT
TRBV30	NA	TRBJ2-6	NA	CAWNRGRVHGANVLTF	TGTGCCTGGAACCGAGGCAGGGTACATGGGGCCAACGTCCTGACTTTC
TRBV18	NA	TRBJ2-6	NA	CASSTGIALSGANVLTF	TGTGCCAGCTCAACCGGGATTGCTCTCTCTGGGGCCAACGTCCTGACTTTC